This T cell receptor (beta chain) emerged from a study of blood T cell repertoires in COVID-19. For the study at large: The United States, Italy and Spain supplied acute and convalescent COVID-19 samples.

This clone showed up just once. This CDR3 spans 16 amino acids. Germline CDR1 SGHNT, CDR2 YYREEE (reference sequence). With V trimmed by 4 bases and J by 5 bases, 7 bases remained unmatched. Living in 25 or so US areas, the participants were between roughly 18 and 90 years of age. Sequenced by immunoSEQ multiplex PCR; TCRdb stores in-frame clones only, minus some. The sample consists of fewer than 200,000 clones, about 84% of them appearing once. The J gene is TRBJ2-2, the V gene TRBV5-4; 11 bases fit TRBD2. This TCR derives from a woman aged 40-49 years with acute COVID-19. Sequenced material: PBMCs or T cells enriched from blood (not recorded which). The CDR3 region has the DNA TGTGCCAGCAGCCCGGGACTAGCGGTATTGACCGGGGAGCTGTTTTTT. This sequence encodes CASSPGLAVLTGELFF.